Listed below are T cell receptor beta chains from one sample, sequenced in a study of CD8 T cells in ankylosing spondylitis. A single record per CDR3 protein comes from TCRdb applying MiXCR to the 5' RACE reads. The data contain about 500,000 distinct CDR3 sequences, over 9.5% of them singletons. Sequencing used blood, either unsorted or a sorted T cell fraction (not recorded which). Receptors were obtained from a male donor with ankylosing spondylitis. CDR3s include the opening cysteine and the closing phenylalanine or tryptophan. Where a row states a size, it is once, few, many or the class of an expanded clone; other rows omit it.

TRBV29-1 | few | CSVEGGETQYF
TRBV12-3/TRBV12-4 | many | CASTPTAGGSNQPQHF
TRBV19 | few | CASTQVPPSNQPQHF
TRBV3-1 | - | CASSQGRERYNEQFF
TRBV6-5 | - | CASSSRTYADTQYF
TRBV2 | - | CASSEENRGFVAF
TRBV5-1 | many | CASSLQGGDLEAFF
TRBV5-1 | many | CASSSWANGNGADTQYF
TRBV5-6 | many | CASSLYRGREQFF
TRBV18 | few | CASSPRGGGEQYF
TRBV12-3/TRBV12-4 | few | CASSLGGTGRPEQFF
TRBV12-3/TRBV12-4 | few | CASRPGRSGDTQYF
TRBV18 | - | CASSPDELVSYGYTF
TRBV4-2 | - | CASSQEVGLASDTQYF
TRBV6-1 | - | CASSGGLAGLEQFF
TRBV20-1 | few | CSAYRTSGSTDTQYF
TRBV12-3/TRBV12-4 | many | CASSIQGADGYTF
TRBV5-1 | - | CASSNMVVAGLQETQYF
TRBV18 | - | CASSARRDREKTQYF
TRBV6-1 | - | CASRPGGDRYNSPLHF
TRBV5-1 | many | CASSKGQGGDTEAFF
TRBV20-1 | - | CSARDRTSGETQYF
TRBV24-1 | - | CATSVSGRASGELFF
TRBV7-6 | - | CASSLFRDSYNEQFF
TRBV12-3/TRBV12-4 | few | CASSLGQLTGYTF
TRBV4-1 | many | CASSPVASGSNEQFF
TRBV20-1 | few | CSARGGRAYEQFF
TRBV13 | - | CASSAGTSGTVEQFF
TRBV3-1 | - | CASSPQVGRGKLFF
TRBV7-2 | many | CASSFVGVISNEQFF
TRBV7-9 | - | CASSLALSSTDTQYF
TRBV5-1 | - | CASSLVGGGRMNTEAFF
TRBV30 | few | CARKGLARTDTQYF
TRBV9 | many | CASSVVGDQETQYF
TRBV18 | - | CASSAGQPNEQFF
TRBV7-8 | - | CASTNPRGRGLANSPLHF
TRBV25-1 | - | CASSEWRGGRADTQYF
TRBV20-1 | few | CSARDRAIEQYF
TRBV29-1 | few | CSSLSFRQGSYTDTQYF
TRBV3-1 | few | CASSQVSEGVGNEQFF
TRBV10-3 | few | CAISLTTSTPPNEQFF
TRBV20-1 | few | CSAQRTVNTGELFF
TRBV12-3/TRBV12-4 | many | CASSYGTGAYEQYF
TRBV3-1 | many | CASRPMGLETQYF
TRBV11-2 | - | CASSPWTSGSGGNEQFF
TRBV4-1 | many | CASSKAKGQGYTF
TRBV6-1 | - | CASYGRHSNQPQHF
TRBV12-3/TRBV12-4 | - | CASSLRASGSGAKNIQYF
TRBV20-1 | - | CSAGPVAGWSNQPQHF
TRBV10-3 | - | CAIRGRQDRPVGEQYF
TRBV11-2 | - | CASSLGAGSTYEQYF
TRBV20-1 | - | CSARAFYGASVAKNIQYF